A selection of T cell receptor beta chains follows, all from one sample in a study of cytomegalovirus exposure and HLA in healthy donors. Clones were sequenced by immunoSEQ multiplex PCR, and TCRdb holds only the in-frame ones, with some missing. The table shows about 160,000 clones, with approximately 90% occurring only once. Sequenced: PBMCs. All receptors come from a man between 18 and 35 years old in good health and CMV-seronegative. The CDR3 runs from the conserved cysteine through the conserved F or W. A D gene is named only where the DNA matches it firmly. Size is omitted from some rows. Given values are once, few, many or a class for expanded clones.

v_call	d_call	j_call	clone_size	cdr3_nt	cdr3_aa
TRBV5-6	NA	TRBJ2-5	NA	TGTGCCAGCAGCCTCCGGGTCCCGAACGGAGAGACCCAGTACTTC	CASSLRVPNGETQYF
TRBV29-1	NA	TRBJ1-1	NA	TGCAGCATTGAGGGGGGGAACACTGAAGCTTTCTTT	CSIEGGNTEAFF
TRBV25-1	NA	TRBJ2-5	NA	TGTGCCAGCAGTGGCGGGGGCTATCAAGAGACCCAGTACTTC	CASSGGGYQETQYF
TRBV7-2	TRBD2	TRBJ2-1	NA	TGTGCCAGCAGCTTACACTCGGGCGGGGGGATTGGGGAGCAGTTCTTC	CASSLHSGGGIGEQFF
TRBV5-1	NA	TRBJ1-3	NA	TGCGCCAGCAGCCCGGGGGGACTCGGAAACACCATATATTTT	CASSPGGLGNTIYF
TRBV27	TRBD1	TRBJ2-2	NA	TGTGCCAGCAGTCCCCGACAGGGGGCGACTTCCGGGGAGCTGTTTTTT	CASSPRQGATSGELFF
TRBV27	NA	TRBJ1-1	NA	TGTGCCAGCAGACCAGGGAGGGGCACCACTGAAGCTTTCTTT	CASRPGRGTTEAFF
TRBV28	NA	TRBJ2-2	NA	TGTGCCAGCAGCCTAGCGCGCACCGGGGAGCTGTTTTTT	CASSLARTGELFF
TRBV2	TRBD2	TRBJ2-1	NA	TGTGCCAGCGTACTAGCGGGTGGGGGCAATGAGCAGTTCTTC	CASVLAGGGNEQFF
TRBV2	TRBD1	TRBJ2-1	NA	TGTGCCAGCAGTGAAGGTTTAAGGGACAGCGCCCAGCAGTTCTTC	CASSEGLRDSAQQFF
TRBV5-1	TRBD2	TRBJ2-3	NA	TGCGCCAGCAGCTCAATAGCGGGGGGAGGGGATACGCAGTATTTT	CASSSIAGGGDTQYF
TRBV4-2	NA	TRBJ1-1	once	TGTGCCAGCAGTCGGGACAACCAATTGAACACTGAAGCTTTCTTT	CASSRDNQLNTEAFF
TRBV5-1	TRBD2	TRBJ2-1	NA	TGCGCCAGCAGCTTGGCCACGGCGGGGGGTTCCTACAATGAGCAGTTCTTC	CASSLATAGGSYNEQFF
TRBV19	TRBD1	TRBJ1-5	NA	TGTGCCAGTAGTGCGGGACAGGGGGTAAATCAGCCCCAGCATTTT	CASSAGQGVNQPQHF
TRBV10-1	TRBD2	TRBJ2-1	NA	TGCGCCAGCAGTTCAACTAGCGAAGGGTACAATGAGCAGTTCTTC	CASSSTSEGYNEQFF
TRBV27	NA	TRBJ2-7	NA	TGTGCCAGCAGTTTATCGATGAACAGCTACGAGCAGTACTTC	CASSLSMNSYEQYF
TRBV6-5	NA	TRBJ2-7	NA	TGTGCCAGCAGTTACTCTTCAGGATCCTACGAGCAGTACTTC	CASSYSSGSYEQYF
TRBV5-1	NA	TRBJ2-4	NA	TGCGCCAGCAAGCCCGATGCAGCCAAAAACATTCAGTACTTC	CASKPDAAKNIQYF
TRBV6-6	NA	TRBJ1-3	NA	TGTGCCAGCAGTCAAGAGGAAGCGACTGGAAACACCATATATTTT	CASSQEEATGNTIYF
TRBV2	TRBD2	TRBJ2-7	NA	TGTGCCAGCAGCGCAAATAGCGGGAGTACCCACGAGCAGTACTTC	CASSANSGSTHEQYF
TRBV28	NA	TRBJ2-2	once	TGTGCCAGCACACACGCAACGAACACCGGGGAGCTGTTTTTT	CASTHATNTGELFF
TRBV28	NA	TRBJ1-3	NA	TGTGCCAGCGGATTGGGGGGGACTGGAAACACCATATATTTT	CASGLGGTGNTIYF
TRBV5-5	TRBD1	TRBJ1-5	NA	TGTGCCAGCAGCAGGGACAGGGAGGCCAATCAGCCCCAGCATTTT	CASSRDREANQPQHF
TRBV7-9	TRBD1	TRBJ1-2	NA	TGTGCCAGCAGGGACAGGGGCACTAACTATGGCTACACCTTC	CASRDRGTNYGYTF
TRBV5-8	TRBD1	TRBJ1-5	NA	TGTGCCAGCAGACGGACAGGGAGTCAGCCCCAGCATTTT	CASRRTGSQPQHF
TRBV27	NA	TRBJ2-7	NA	TGTGCCAGCACCCCGGCGGGAACCTACGAGCAGTACTTC	CASTPAGTYEQYF
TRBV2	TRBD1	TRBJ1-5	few	TGTGCCAGCACGGCAGGACAGGGGAATCAGCCCCAGCATTTT	CASTAGQGNQPQHF
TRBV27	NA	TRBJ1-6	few	TGTGCCAGCCTTCCTTGGGCGGGTGGCGGTTCACCCCTCCACTTT	CASLPWAGGGSPLHF
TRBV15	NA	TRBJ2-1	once	TGTGCCACCAGCAGAGATCCAGGGAAAGTTAGTGAGCAGTTCTTC	CATSRDPGKVSEQFF
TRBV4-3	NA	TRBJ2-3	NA	TGCGCCAGCAGCCAAGACGGCAGGAGCACAGATACGCAGTATTTT	CASSQDGRSTDTQYF
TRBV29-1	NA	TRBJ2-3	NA	TGCAGCGTTCAACTAGGGCGAGATACGCAGTATTTT	CSVQLGRDTQYF
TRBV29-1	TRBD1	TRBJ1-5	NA	TGCAGCGTTGGTAGGGACAGCGGGCAGCCCCAGCATTTT	CSVGRDSGQPQHF
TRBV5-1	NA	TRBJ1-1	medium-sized	TGCGCCAGCAGCTTTACAGCCATGAACACTGAAGCTTTCTTT	CASSFTAMNTEAFF
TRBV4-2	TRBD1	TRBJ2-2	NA	TGTGCCAGCAGCCAAGGAACAGGGGGCACCGGGGAGCTGTTTTTT	CASSQGTGGTGELFF
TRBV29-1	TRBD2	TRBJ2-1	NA	TGCAGCGTTGAAAAAGCTAGCGGGGTAAATGAGCAGTTCTTC	CSVEKASGVNEQFF
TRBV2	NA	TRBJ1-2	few	TGTGCCAGCAGTACAGGGCTGGGAGGCTACACCTTC	CASSTGLGGYTF
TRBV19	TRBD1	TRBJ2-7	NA	TGTGCCAGTAGTATTGGGACAGGGGGAACCTACGAGCAGTACTTC	CASSIGTGGTYEQYF